This TCR beta chain stems from a study of blood T cells in healthy people across ages. This CDR3 has 15 residues. The V gene's germline CDR1 is MNHNY and CDR2 SVGAGI (reference sequence). Trimming removed 8 bases at V and 3 bases at J, with 19 bases between. A J-beta primer mix and a sample-barcoded 5' primer were used in a second PCR of roughly 6 to 11 cycles. Via MiXCR, TCRdb re-called the 5' RACE reads, giving one row per CDR3 protein. Of 600,000 to 850,000 distinct CDR3 sequences listed, more than 20% are singletons. This sample also appeared in a second study, on T cells of mothers and their children.

The sequencing input was blood. J is TRBJ1-1 and V is TRBV6-6; D remains ambiguous. The sequence derives from a boy between 10 and 17 years old in good health. CDR3 sequence (DNA): TGTGCCAGCTCTCCCTTTAGGATGACGGACACTGAAGCTTTCTTT. Amino acid sequence: CASSPFRMTDTEAFF.